A single sample is the source of the 30 T cell receptor beta chains below, sequenced in a study of blood T cells in healthy people across ages. Using a J-beta primer mix together with a sample-barcoded 5' primer, a second PCR was run for about 6 to 12 cycles. TCRdb recomputed calls from the 5' RACE reads with MiXCR, one row per CDR3 protein. This table has 590,000 or so distinct CDR3 sequences, less than 35% appearing once. The sample taken for sequencing was blood. These receptors came from a woman of 80 years or more in good health.

This clonotype was recorded many times. The V and J genes are TRBV12-3 or TRBV12-4 and TRBJ1-6, with TRBD1 identical over 7 bases. V shed 5 bases and J 8 bases; nucleotides not matched to a gene: 6. CDR3 length: 14 amino acids. Here the CDR3 DNA reads TGTGCCAGCAGTCACGAGGGGGCACATTCACCCCTCCACTTT. It yields the protein CASSHEGAHSPLHF.

This clonotype was observed at least ten times. This chain joins TRBV4-1 and TRBJ1-2; D gene ambiguous. The CDR3 length is 16 residues. V was trimmed by 1 base and J by 0 bases, leaving 12 bases between them. Germline CDR1 is MGHRA and CDR2 is YSYEKL. CDR3 bases: TGCGCCAGCAGCCAAGCACAAGGCCTCACTAACTATGGCTACACCTTC. As protein: CASSQAQGLTNYGYTF.

In the case of this clonotype: A much bigger clone sits one base away, suggesting this may be a read error. V gene TRBV12-3 or TRBV12-4 combines with J gene TRBJ2-1, with 8 bases identical to TRBD2. CDR3 length equals 15 residues. V was clipped by 4 bases and J by 7 bases; unmatched bases: 9. The CDR3 region has the DNA TGTGCCAGCAGTTCGCGACTAGCGAGGGAAAATGAGCAGTTCTTC. It is translated as CASSSRLARENEQFF.

The gene calls are TRBV7-8 and TRBJ1-6, with D tentatively TRBD1 (5 bases). The CDR3 is made up of 15 amino acids. The germline CDR1 and CDR2 sequences are SGHVS and FQNEAQ. V lost 1 base and J 10 bases, leaving 14 bases between the germline ends. CDR3 sequence (DNA): TGTGCCAGCAGCTTAGGGTCAGGGACGGAGTCACCCCTCCACTTT. It yields the protein CASSLGSGTESPLHF.

The rearrangement links TRBV6-1 to TRBJ2-3; 7 nucleotides agree with TRBD2. Germline V gives CDR1 MNHNS, CDR2 SASEGT. The trim removed 11 bases at V and 0 bases at J, leaving 2 bases unmatched. The CDR3 has 12 amino acids. The CDR3 sequence is CALGGSTDTQYF. The CDR3 DNA sequence: TGTGCCTTGGGGGGGAGCACAGATACGCAGTATTTT.

In its sample, this clonotype was seen a few times. The gene calls are TRBV7-6 and TRBJ1-5; TRBD1 is a possible D gene (5 bases). V lost 5 bases to trimming and J lost 3 bases, with 14 bases between them. The CDR3 consists of 15 residues. Germline CDR1 and CDR2: SGHVS and FNYEAQ. CDR3 sequence reads: CASSPRPGNNQPQHF. The CDR3 region has the DNA TGTGCCAGCAGCCCCCGCCCAGGGAACAATCAGCCCCAGCATTTT.

The V and J genes are TRBV7-6 and TRBJ2-1, with D tentatively TRBD2 (7 bases). The CDR3 runs 14 residues. The V gene's germline CDR1 is SGHVS and CDR2 FNYEAQ. V was cut by 2 bases and J by 9 bases, with 14 bases left in between. CDR3 in DNA: TGTGCCAGCAGCTTACGAGGGAGGGGGAGTGAGCAGTTCTTC. Translation: CASSLRGRGSEQFF.

This clonotype has ten or more counts. The gene calls are TRBV4-1 and TRBJ1-5, with D unresolved. Germline CDR1 reads MGHRA; CDR2 reads YSYEKL. Trimming cost V 4 bases and J 2 bases, with 12 bases left between them. This CDR3 spans 15 amino acids. CDR3 nucleotides: TGCGCCAGCAGCCTCCGGGTTCATCGCAATCAGCCCCAGCATTTT. Its translation: CASSLRVHRNQPQHF.

The V and J genes are TRBV20-1 and TRBJ2-3; D is tentatively TRBD1 or TRBD2 (5 bases each). The CDR3 is 16 residues long. Trimming took off 5 bases at V and 0 bases at J, with 18 bases between the two ends. CDR1 is DFQATT, CDR2 SNEGSKA, per germline (reference sequence). CDR3: CSAGPTGTQSTDTQYF. The CDR3, as DNA: TGCAGTGCTGGTCCGACCGGGACCCAGAGCACAGATACGCAGTATTTT.

Ten or more counts support this clonotype. The chain recombines TRBV30 with TRBJ2-7; no clear D gene. CDR1 and CDR2 (germline): GTSNPN, SVGIG (reference sequence). Trimming shortened V by 1 base and J by 2 bases, and 9 bases separated the two germline ends. This CDR3 region has 13 residues. CDR3 DNA: TGTGCCTGGAGTGGAGCGACGGCCTACGAGCAGTACTTC. This translates into CAWSGATAYEQYF.

This clonotype was detected ten times or more. The junction departs from the called germline gene at one end, perhaps through a read error. The chain uses TRBV7-7 and TRBJ2-5, with D uncertain. Germline V CDR1 and CDR2: SSHAT, FNYEAQ (reference sequence). This CDR3 is 14 amino acids long. CDR3 residues: CASSLVGIQETQYF. CDR3 DNA sequence: TGTGCTAGCAGCTTAGTGGGTATCCAAGAGACCCAGTACTTC.

In this sample, this clonotype turned up a few times. In DNA form, the CDR3 reads TGTGCCAGCAGTGGGGACAGGACTAACTATGGCTACACCTTC. Protein: CASSGDRTNYGYTF. The rearrangement uses TRBV2 and TRBJ1-2; 8 bases fit TRBD1. Germline V gene lookup returns CDR1 SNHLY and CDR2 FYNNEI. The V gene end was trimmed by 4 bases and the J gene end by 0 bases; junction bases not matched to a gene: 1. CDR3 length: 14 residues.

This chain uses TRBV20-1 with TRBJ1-3; no clear D gene. This CDR3 region has 12 residues. Germline CDR1 is DFQATT and CDR2 is SNEGSKA (reference sequence). V lost 3 bases to trimming and J lost 6 bases, with 9 bases between them. The CDR3 nucleotides read TGCAGTGCTAGTAGTCACGTAAACACCATATATTTT. Translated, it gives CSASSHVNTIYF.

The sample holds one count of this clonotype. The genes are TRBV20-1 and TRBJ2-7; 8 bases are shared with TRBD2. Germline V lookup: CDR1 DFQATT, CDR2 SNEGSKA (reference sequence). V gave up 5 bases and J gave up 3 bases; unmatched junction bases: 6. The CDR3 is made up of 13 amino acids. This chain's CDR3 is CSAPKREYYEQYF. The CDR3 DNA reads as TGCAGTGCTCCAAAGCGGGAGTACTACGAGCAGTACTTC.

The CDR3 loop reads CASSPGSDYGYTF. Written as DNA, the CDR3 is TGTGCCAGCAGCCCCGGCAGTGACTATGGCTACACCTTC. The chain employs TRBV12-3 or TRBV12-4 and TRBJ1-2, with D unclear. CDR3 length: 13 amino acids. The V gene lost 6 bases and the J gene lost 3 bases, with 11 bases spanning the gap.

Turning to this clonotype: This could be a read error, since a much larger clone is one nucleotide away. This chain joins TRBV6-5 and TRBJ2-6, with TRBD1 identical over 10 bases. There are 15 residues in the CDR3. Germline V gene data show CDR1 as MNHEY and CDR2 as SVGAGI. With V trimmed by 8 bases and J by 8 bases, 9 bases remained unmatched. CDR3 protein: CASRDRGTGTNVLTF. The CDR3 bases are TGTGCCAGCCGGGACAGGGGAACAGGGACCAACGTCCTGACTTTC.

Of note for this clonotype: One base away lies a much larger clone, so this may be a sequencing read error. The V and J genes are TRBV18 and TRBJ2-1; 11 bases match TRBD1. The DNA end lines up better with TRBJ2-7; the J call may be wrong. Germline-derived CDR1 and CDR2 are KGHSH and LQKENI. This CDR3 comprises 14 residues. The CDR3 DNA sequence: TGTGCCAGCCCACCGGGGGACAGGGGGTTCGAGCAGTACTTC. Translation: CASPPGDRGFEQYF.

This clonotype was seen a few times. The rearrangement uses TRBV24-1 and TRBJ2-5; D gene unclear. The CDR3 loop spans 13 amino acids. CDR1 is KGHDR, CDR2 SFDVKD, per germline. V shed 6 bases and J shed 11 bases, with 18 bases lying between them. The CDR3 nucleotides are TGTGCCACCAGTCGGGCGCCCAACAATGAGCAGTACTTC. Its translation: CATSRAPNNEQYF.

About this clonotype itself: A single base separates this from a much larger clone, so it may be a read error. The rearrangement uses TRBV11-2 and TRBJ2-1; D remains unclear. V shed 5 bases and J shed 10 bases, with 12 bases lying between them. CDR1 and CDR2 (germline): SGHAT, FQNNGV. The CDR3 length is 12 residues. CDR3 in DNA: TGTGCCAGCAGCCCCCGCTCCTACGAGCAGTTCTTC. It encodes CASSPRSYEQFF.

This clonotype was counted between two and nine times. The rearrangement joins TRBV30 to TRBJ2-6; 7 bases map to TRBD1. Germline CDR1 is GTSNPN and CDR2 is SVGIG (reference sequence). There are 15 residues in the CDR3. The trim removed 2 bases at V and 2 bases at J, leaving 3 bases unmatched. This chain's CDR3 is CAWSTGTAGANVLTF. The CDR3 nucleotides are TGTGCCTGGAGTACGGGGACAGCTGGGGCCAACGTCCTGACTTTC.

This clonotype was detected many times. The V gene is TRBV5-1, the J gene TRBJ2-1; the D gene could be TRBD1 or TRBD2 (5 bases each). This CDR3 comprises 14 residues. Germline V gene sequence: CDR1 SGHRS, CDR2 YFSETQ. V gave up 0 bases and J gave up 10 bases, with 14 bases separating them. CDR3 in amino acids: CASSLEGRAREQFF. CDR3 nucleotide sequence: TGCGCCAGCAGCTTGGAGGGACGAGCGCGAGAGCAGTTCTTC.

This clonotype was observed at least ten times. This chain connects TRBV12-3 or TRBV12-4 to TRBJ2-2; 9 nucleotides agree with TRBD1. Losses at the gene ends were 3 bases for V and 0 bases for J; bases not matched to a gene: 17. This CDR3 has 21 residues. The CDR3 DNA is TGTGCCAGCAGTTTGGCCCGTCTTGGACAGGGGCGACTGGCGAACACCGGGGAGCTGTTTTTT. Translating gives CASSLARLGQGRLANTGELFF.

This clonotype was counted many times. This chain uses TRBV3-1 with TRBJ2-6; no reliable D call. CDR1 and CDR2 (germline): LGHDT, YNNKEL (reference sequence). CDR3 length: 14 amino acids. V dropped 0 bases and J dropped 5 bases, with 5 bases sitting between them. The chain's CDR3 is CASSQDLRANVLTF. CDR3 bases: TGTGCCAGCAGCCAAGATCTTCGGGCCAACGTCCTGACTTTC.

This clonotype has only a few counts. The gene calls are TRBV20-1 and TRBJ2-7, with D tentatively TRBD1 or TRBD2 (5 bases each). Trimming took 6 bases from V and 3 from J, leaving 18 bases between them. The CDR3 runs 14 residues. Germline CDR1 reads DFQATT; CDR2 reads SNEGSKA (reference sequence). The DNA for the CDR3 is TGCAGTGCGGGACCGACGGGTCCCAGCTACGAGCAGTACTTC. It codes for CSAGPTGPSYEQYF.

The table lists this clonotype with many counts. The chain employs TRBV3-1 and TRBJ2-6; TRBD2 agrees at 8 bases. CDR1 is LGHDT and CDR2 is YNNKEL in the germline V gene (reference sequence). Trimming removed 4 bases from V and 1 base from J; junction bases left unmatched: 6. The CDR3 has 17 amino acids. CDR3 protein: CASSPRGGPSGANVLTF. Here the CDR3 DNA reads TGTGCCAGCAGCCCCCGGGGGGGCCCTTCTGGGGCCAACGTCCTGACTTTC.

The chain links TRBV30 to TRBJ2-3; a possible D gene is TRBD1 (6 bases). V was shortened by 8 bases and J by 4 bases, with 10 bases between the two germline ends. This CDR3 spans 11 amino acids. Germline-derived CDR1 and CDR2 are GTSNPN and SVGIG (reference sequence). This CDR3 is CAGRQADTQYF. The CDR3 region has the DNA TGTGCCGGCCGACAGGCAGATACGCAGTATTTT. The full variable domain, completed using reference TRBV30 and TRBJ2-3, is SQTIHQWPATLVQPVGSPLSLECTVEGTSNPNLYWYRQAAGRGLQLLFYSVGIGQISSEVPQNLSASRPQDRQFILSSKKLLLSDSGFYLCAGRQADTQYFGPGTRLTVL.

The chain's CDR3 is CASISKQWGEQYF. The CDR3, as DNA: TGTGCCAGCATAAGCAAGCAGTGGGGGGAGCAGTACTTC. The chain is built from TRBV12-3 or TRBV12-4 and TRBJ2-4; maybe TRBD2 (6 bases). The CDR3 consists of 13 residues. V was pared by 7 bases and J by 13 bases, with 20 bases between.

This clonotype appeared many times. V gene TRBV12-3 or TRBV12-4 combines with J gene TRBJ2-5, with 7 bases aligning to TRBD1. The CDR3 spans 15 residues. Trimming took 5 bases from V and 7 from J; bases not matched to a gene: 13. The CDR3 loop reads CASSPQTGSLGTQYF. The CDR3 DNA reads TGTGCCAGCAGTCCCCAGACAGGGTCTCTGGGGACCCAGTACTTC.

This clonotype was observed at least ten times. The chain is built from TRBV4-2 and TRBJ2-7; D ambiguous. Germline V lookup: CDR1 LGHNA, CDR2 YNFKEQ. The V end was cut by 11 bases, the J end by 7 bases, with 15 bases between. CDR3 length: 11 amino acids. The CDR3 region is CASGRRLEQYF. DNA of the CDR3: TGTGCCTCCGGTCGGCGCTTGGAGCAGTACTTC.

The chain recombines TRBV6-2 or TRBV6-3 with TRBJ2-1; 7 positions match TRBD1. V shed 4 bases, J shed 8 bases, and the junction held 14 bases outside the gene matches. CDR3 length: 16 amino acids. Germline values: CDR1 MNHEY, CDR2 SVGEGT. CDR3 protein: CASSFSQGVSGYEQFF. DNA for the CDR3: TGTGCCAGCAGTTTTTCCCAGGGGGTTTCAGGGTATGAGCAGTTCTTC.